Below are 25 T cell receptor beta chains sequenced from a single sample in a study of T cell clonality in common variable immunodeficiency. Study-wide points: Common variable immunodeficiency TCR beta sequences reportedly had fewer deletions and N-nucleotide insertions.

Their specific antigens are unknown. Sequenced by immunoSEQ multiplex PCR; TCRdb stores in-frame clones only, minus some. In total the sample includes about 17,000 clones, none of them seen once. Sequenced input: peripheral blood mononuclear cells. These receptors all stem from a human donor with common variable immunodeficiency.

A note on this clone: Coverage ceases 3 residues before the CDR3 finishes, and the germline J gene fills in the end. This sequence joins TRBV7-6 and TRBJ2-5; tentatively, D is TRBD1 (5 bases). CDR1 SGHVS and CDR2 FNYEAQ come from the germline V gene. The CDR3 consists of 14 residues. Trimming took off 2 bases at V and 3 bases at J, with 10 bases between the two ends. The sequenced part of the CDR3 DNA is TGTGCCAGCAGCTTAAACGGACAAAAAGAGACC. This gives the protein CASSLNGQKET. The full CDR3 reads CASSLNGQKETQYF.

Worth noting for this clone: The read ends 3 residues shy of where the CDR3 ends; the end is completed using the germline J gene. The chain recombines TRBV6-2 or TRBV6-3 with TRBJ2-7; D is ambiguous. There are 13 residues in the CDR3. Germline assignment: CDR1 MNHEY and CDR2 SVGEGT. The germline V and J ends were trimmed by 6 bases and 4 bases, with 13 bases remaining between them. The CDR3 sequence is CASRSTVGYEQYF. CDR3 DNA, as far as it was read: TGTGCCAGCAGGTCGACTGTTGGGTACGAG.

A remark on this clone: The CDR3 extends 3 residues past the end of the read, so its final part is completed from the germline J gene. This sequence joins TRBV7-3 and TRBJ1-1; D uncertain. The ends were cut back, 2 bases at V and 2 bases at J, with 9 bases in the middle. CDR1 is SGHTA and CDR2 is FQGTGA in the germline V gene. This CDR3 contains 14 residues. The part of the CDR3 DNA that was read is TGTGCCAGCAGCTTATCGGCGGCCAACACTGAA. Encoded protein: CASSLSAANTE. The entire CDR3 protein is CASSLSAANTEAFF.

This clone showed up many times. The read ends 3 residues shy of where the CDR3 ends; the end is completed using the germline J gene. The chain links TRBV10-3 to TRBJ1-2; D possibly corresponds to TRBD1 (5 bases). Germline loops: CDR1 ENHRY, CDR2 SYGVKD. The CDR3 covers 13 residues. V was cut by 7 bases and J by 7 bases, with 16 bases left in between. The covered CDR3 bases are TGTGCCATCAATGGGGGGGTAATTGGTGGC. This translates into CAINGGVIGG. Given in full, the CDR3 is CAINGGVIGGYTF.

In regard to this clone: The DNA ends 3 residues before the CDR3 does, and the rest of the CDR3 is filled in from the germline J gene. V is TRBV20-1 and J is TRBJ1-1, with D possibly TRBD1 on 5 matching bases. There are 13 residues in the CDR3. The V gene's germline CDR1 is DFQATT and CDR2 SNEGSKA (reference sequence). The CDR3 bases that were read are TGCAGTGCTAGAGATCTCGCAGGGTTACTG. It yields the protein CSARDLAGLL. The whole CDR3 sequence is CSARDLAGLLAFF.

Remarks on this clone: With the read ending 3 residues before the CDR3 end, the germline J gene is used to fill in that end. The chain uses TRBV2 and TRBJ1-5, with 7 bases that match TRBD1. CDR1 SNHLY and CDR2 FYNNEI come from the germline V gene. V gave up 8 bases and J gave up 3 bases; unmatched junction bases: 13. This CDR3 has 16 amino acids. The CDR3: CASEGETGQLNQPQHF. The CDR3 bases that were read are TGTGCCAGCGAAGGGGAAACGGGACAGCTCAATCAGCCC.

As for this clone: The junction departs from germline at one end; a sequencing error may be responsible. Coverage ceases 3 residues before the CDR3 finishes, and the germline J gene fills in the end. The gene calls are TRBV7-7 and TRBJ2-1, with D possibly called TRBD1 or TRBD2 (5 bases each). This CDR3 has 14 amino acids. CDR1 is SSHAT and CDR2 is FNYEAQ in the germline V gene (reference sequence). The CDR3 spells CASSLGNEGNEQFF. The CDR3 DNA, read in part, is TGTGCTAGCAGCTTGGGAAACGAGGGGAATGAG.

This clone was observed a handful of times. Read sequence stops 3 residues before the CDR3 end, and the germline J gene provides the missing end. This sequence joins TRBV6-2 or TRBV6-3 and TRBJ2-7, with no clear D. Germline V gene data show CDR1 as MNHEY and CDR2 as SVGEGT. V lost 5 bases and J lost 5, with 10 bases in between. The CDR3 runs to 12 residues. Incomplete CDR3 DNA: TGTGCCAGCAGTAACAAACCTGACGAG. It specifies CASSNKPDE. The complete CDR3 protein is CASSNKPDEQYF.

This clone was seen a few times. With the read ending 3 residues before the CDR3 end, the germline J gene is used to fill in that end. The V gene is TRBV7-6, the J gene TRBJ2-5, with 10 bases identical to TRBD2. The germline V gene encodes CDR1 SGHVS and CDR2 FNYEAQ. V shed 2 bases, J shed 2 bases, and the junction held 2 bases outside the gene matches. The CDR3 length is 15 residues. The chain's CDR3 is CASSLMGLAQETQYF. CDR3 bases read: TGTGCCAGCAGCTTAATGGGACTAGCGCAAGAGACC.

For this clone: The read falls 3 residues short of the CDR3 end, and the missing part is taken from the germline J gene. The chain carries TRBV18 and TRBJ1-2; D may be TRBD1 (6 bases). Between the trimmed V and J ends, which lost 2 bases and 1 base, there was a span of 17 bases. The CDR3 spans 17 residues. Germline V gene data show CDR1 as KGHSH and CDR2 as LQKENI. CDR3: CASSPYKIGGDNYGYTF. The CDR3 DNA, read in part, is TGTGCCAGCTCACCATATAAGATTGGGGGCGATAACTATGGC.

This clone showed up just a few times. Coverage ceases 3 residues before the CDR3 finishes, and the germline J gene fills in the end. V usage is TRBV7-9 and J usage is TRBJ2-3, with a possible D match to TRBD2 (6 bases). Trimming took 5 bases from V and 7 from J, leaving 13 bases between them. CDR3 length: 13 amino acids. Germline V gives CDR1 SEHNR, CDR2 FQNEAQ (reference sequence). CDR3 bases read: TGTGCCAGCAGCGCCGGGACTGGAAATACG. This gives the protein CASSAGTGNT. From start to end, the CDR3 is CASSAGTGNTQYF. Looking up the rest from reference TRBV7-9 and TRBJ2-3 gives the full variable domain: DTGVSQNPRHKITKRGQNVTFRCDPISEHNRLYWYRQTLGQGPEFLTYFQNEAQLEKSRLLSDRFSAERPKGSFSTLEIQRTEQGDSAMYLCASSAGTGNTQYFGPGTRLTVL.

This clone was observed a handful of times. CDR3 loop: CASSTRTGEAFF. The sequenced part of the CDR3 DNA is TGTGCCAGCAGCACCCGGACAGGTGAA. V and J are TRBV7-2 and TRBJ1-1, with TRBD1 identical over 7 bases. The read ends 3 residues shy of where the CDR3 ends; the end is completed using the germline J gene. Germline CDR1 reads SGHTA; CDR2 reads FQGNSA. V lost 5 bases, J lost 7 bases, and 4 bases stayed unmatched. CDR3 length: 12 amino acids.

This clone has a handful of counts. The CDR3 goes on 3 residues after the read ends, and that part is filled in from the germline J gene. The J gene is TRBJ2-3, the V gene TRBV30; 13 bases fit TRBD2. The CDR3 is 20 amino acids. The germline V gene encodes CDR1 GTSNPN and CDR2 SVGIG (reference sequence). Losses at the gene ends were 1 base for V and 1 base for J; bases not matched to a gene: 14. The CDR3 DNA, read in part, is TGTGCCTGGAGTGCCGGTGAGGTTACTAGCGGGGGGGCTCGCACAGATACG. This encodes CAWSAGEVTSGGARTDT. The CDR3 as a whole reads CAWSAGEVTSGGARTDTQYF. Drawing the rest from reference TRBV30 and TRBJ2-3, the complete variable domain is SQTIHQWPATLVQPVGSPLSLECTVEGTSNPNLYWYRQAAGRGLQLLFYSVGIGQISSEVPQNLSASRPQDRQFILSSKKLLLSDSGFYLCAWSAGEVTSGGARTDTQYFGPGTRLTVL.

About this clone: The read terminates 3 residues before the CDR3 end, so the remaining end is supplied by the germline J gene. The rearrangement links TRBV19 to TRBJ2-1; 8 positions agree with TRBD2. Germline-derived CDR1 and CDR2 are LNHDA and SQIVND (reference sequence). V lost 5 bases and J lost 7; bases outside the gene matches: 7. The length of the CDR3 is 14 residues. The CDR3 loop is CASSRTSGLNEQFF. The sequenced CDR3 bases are TGTGCCAGTAGTCGTACTAGCGGCTTGAATGAG. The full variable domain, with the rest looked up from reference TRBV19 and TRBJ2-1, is DGGITQSPKYLFRKEGQNVTLSCEQNLNHDAMYWYRQDPGQGLRLIYYSQIVNDFQKGDIAEGYSVSREKKESFPLTVTSAQKNPTAFYLCASSRTSGLNEQFFGPGTRLTVL.

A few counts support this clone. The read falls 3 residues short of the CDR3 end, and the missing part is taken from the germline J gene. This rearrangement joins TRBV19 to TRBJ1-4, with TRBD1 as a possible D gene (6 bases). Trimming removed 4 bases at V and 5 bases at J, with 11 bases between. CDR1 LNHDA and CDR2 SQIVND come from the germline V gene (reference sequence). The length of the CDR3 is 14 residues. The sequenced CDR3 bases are TGTGCCAGTAGTAGCAGGGGTGGAAATGAAAAA. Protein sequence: CASSSRGGNEK. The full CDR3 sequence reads CASSSRGGNEKLFF.

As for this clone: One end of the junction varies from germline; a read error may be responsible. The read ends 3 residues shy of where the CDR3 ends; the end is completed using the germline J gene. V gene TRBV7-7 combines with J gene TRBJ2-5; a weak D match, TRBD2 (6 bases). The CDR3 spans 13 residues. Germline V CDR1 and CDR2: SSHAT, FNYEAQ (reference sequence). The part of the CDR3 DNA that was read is TGTGCTAGCAGCCCGGGGCGGGGCGGGACC. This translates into CASSPGRGGT. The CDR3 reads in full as CASSPGRGGTQYF.

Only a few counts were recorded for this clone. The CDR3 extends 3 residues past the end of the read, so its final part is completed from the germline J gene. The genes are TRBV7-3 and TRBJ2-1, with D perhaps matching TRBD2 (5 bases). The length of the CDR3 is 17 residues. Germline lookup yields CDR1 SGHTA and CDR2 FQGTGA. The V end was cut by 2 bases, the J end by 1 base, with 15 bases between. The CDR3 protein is CASSLFGETGSYNEQFF. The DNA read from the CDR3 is TGTGCCAGCAGCTTATTTGGGGAGACGGGGTCCTACAATGAG. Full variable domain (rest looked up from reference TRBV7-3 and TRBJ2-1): GAGVSQTPSNKVTEKGKYVELRCDPISGHTALYWYRQSLGQGPEFLIYFQGTGAADDSGLPNDRFFAVRPEGSVSTLKIQRTERGDSAVYLCASSLFGETGSYNEQFFGPGTRLTVL.

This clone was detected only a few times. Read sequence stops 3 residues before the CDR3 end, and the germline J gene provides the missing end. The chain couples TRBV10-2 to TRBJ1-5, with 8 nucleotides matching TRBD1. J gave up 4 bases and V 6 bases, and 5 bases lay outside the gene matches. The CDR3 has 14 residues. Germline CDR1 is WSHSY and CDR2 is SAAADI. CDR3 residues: CASRDGQGNQPQHF. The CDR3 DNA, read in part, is TGCGCCAGCAGGGATGGACAGGGAAATCAGCCC.

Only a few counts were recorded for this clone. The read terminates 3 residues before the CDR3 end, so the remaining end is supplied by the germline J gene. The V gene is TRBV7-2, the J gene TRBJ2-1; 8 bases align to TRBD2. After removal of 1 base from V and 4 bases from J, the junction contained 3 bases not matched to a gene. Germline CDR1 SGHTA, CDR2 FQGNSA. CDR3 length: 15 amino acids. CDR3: CASSLGSSGYNEQFF. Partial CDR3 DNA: TGTGCCAGCAGCTTAGGATCTAGCGGGTACAATGAG.

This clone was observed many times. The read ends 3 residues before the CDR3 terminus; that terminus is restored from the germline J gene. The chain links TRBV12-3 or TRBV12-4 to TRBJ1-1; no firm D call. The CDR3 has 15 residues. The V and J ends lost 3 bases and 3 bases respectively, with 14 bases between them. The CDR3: CASSFGPPGDTEAFF. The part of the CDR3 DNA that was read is TGTGCCAGCAGTTTCGGTCCCCCCGGGGACACTGAA.

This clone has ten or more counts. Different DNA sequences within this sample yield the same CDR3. The covered CDR3 bases are TGCAGCGTTGGAGGACTAGCGGGAGTTGGGAATGAG. This gives the protein CSVGGLAGVGNE. The complete CDR3 protein is CSVGGLAGVGNEQFF. J is TRBJ2-1 and V is TRBV29-1; TRBD2 matches at 13 bases. The read gets to within 3 residues of the CDR3 end, and the germline J gene fills in the rest. Trimming took 4 bases from V and 7 from J; bases not matched to a gene: 7. Germline lookup yields CDR1 SQVTM and CDR2 ANQGSEA. The CDR3 length is 15 residues.

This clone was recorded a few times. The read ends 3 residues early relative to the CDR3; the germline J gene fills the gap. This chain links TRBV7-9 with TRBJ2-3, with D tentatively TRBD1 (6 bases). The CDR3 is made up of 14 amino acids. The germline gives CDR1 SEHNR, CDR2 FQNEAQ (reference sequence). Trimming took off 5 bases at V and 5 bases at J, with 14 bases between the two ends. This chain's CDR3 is CASSGYTGKDTQYF. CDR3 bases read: TGTGCCAGCAGCGGGTATACAGGGAAAGATACG.

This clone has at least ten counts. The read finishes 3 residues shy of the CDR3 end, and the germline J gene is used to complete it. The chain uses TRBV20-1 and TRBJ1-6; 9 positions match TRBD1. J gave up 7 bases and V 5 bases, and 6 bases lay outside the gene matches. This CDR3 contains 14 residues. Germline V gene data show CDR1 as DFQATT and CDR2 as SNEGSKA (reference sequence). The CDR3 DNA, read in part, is TGCAGTGCTTCTACAGGGGGCCTCAATTCACCC. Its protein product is CSASTGGLNSP. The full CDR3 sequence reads CSASTGGLNSPLHF.

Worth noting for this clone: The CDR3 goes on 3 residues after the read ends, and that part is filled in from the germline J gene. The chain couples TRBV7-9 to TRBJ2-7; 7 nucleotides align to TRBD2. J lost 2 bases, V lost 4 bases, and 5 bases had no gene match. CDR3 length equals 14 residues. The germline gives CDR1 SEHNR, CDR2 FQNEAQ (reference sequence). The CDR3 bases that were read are TGTGCCAGCAGCTCGGGACTACCGCCCTACGAG. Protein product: CASSSGLPPYE. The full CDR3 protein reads CASSSGLPPYEQYF.

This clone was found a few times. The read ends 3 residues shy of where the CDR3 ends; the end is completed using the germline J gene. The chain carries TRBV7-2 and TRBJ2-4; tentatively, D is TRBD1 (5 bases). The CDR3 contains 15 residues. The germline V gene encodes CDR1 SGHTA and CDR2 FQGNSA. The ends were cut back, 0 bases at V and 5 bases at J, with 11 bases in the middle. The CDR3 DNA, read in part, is TGTGCCAGCAGCTTAGCGCAGGGTCCCCAAAACATT. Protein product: CASSLAQGPQNI. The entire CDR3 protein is CASSLAQGPQNIQYF.